This T cell receptor beta chain was obtained from a study of blood T cell repertoires in COVID-19. Overall study: Acute-phase and convalescent COVID-19 samples originated in the United States, Italy and Spain. Sample material is recorded as cDNA or gDNA derived from T cells, B-cell-depleted T cells, or PBMCs.

V gave up 2 bases and J gave up 4 bases; unmatched junction bases: 8. The CDR3 extends over 16 amino acids. In germline, CDR1 is MNHNY, CDR2 SVGAGI (reference sequence). Per the original methods: For nucleated cells, counts were estimated from reference gene primer amplification. TCRdb's copy holds only in-frame clones and misses some; the assay was immunoSEQ multiplex PCR. V and J calls and clone size are those listed in that table; D and trimming were worked out from the DNA. The table lists 250,000 to 300,000 clones, 85% to 90% of them singletons. Sequenced: peripheral blood. The V and J genes are TRBV6-6 and TRBJ1-2; TRBD1 aligns across 9 bases. The source of this sequence is a middle-aged woman who had recovered from COVID-19. This CDR3 reads CASSYGPTGGVYGYTF. CDR3 nucleotide sequence: TGTGCCAGCAGTTACGGGCCGACAGGGGGGGTCTATGGCTACACCTTC.